This is a list of T cell receptor beta chains from one sample in a study of control samples from healthy donors and cancer patients. TCRdb's table, derived via immunoSEQ multiplex PCR, lists solely in-frame clones and lacks some. The sample consists of roughly 26,000 clones, roughly 85% of them appearing once. The sample was PBMCs. These receptors came from a woman aged 60-75 years with head and neck cancer. The CDR3 runs from the conserved cysteine through the conserved F or W. Fields, in order: V gene, clone size, J gene, D gene, CDR3 DNA, CDR3 protein. The D gene is left open where the match is weak. Size values are once, few and many counts, or a class for expanded clones, and some rows have none.

TRBV7-9,.,TRBJ1-2,TRBD1,TGTGCCAGCAACACACCGGGACAGGGAAACTATGGCTACACCTTC,CASNTPGQGNYGYTF
TRBV5-4,.,TRBJ1-1,.,TGTGCCAGCAGCTTGAGGGGGGGGAGGAACACTGAAGCTTTCTTT,CASSLRGGRNTEAFF
TRBV5-1,.,TRBJ1-5,TRBD1,TGCGCCAGCAGCGACGGGACAGGTCTAAATCAGCCCCAGCATTTT,CASSDGTGLNQPQHF
TRBV5-4,.,TRBJ2-7,TRBD2,TGTGCCAGCAGCTCAGGGACTAGCCCCGAGCAGTACTTC,CASSSGTSPEQYF
TRBV25-1,few,TRBJ1-6,TRBD1,TGTGCCAGCAGTGGGACAGGGATGCCCGGAGGTTCACCCCTCCACTTT,CASSGTGMPGGSPLHF
TRBV5-4,once,TRBJ2-1,.,TGTGCCAGCAGCTTCGGACAGCCATCCTACAATGAGCAGTTCTTC,CASSFGQPSYNEQFF
TRBV6-2/TRBV6-3,.,TRBJ1-1,.,TGTGCCAGCAGTTACTCCCCCCCCGCCATGAACACTGAAGCTTTCTTT,CASSYSPPAMNTEAFF
TRBV5-1,.,TRBJ1-6,TRBD1,TGCGCCAGCAGCCCGGGACAGGGACGATCACCCCTCCACTTT,CASSPGQGRSPLHF
TRBV10-3,.,TRBJ2-3,TRBD2,TGTGCCATCAGTGAAGGACTAGCGGGGACTATCACAGATACGCAGTATTTT,CAISEGLAGTITDTQYF
TRBV12-3/TRBV12-4,.,TRBJ1-1,.,TGTGCCAGCAGTCCCCTCATGAACACTGAAGCTTTCTTT,CASSPLMNTEAFF
TRBV5-1,.,TRBJ1-2,.,TGCGCCAGCAGCCTCCTACGGGGTTCACGTGGCTACACCTTC,CASSLLRGSRGYTF
TRBV7-2,.,TRBJ1-5,.,TGTGCCAGCAGCTCCATTGGACAGCGGTATCAGCCCCAGCATTTT,CASSSIGQRYQPQHF
TRBV6-2/TRBV6-3,.,TRBJ2-7,TRBD1,TGTGCCAGCAGTAAGGACAGGGTTTCCTACGAGCAGTACTTC,CASSKDRVSYEQYF
TRBV6-4,.,TRBJ1-4,.,TGTGCCAGCAGTGACAGGGCAACTAATGAAAAACTGTTTTTT,CASSDRATNEKLFF
TRBV6-6,medium-sized,TRBJ1-1,TRBD1,TGTGCCACCACAGAGGGACAGAGGACGAACACTGAAGCTTTCTTT,CATTEGQRTNTEAFF